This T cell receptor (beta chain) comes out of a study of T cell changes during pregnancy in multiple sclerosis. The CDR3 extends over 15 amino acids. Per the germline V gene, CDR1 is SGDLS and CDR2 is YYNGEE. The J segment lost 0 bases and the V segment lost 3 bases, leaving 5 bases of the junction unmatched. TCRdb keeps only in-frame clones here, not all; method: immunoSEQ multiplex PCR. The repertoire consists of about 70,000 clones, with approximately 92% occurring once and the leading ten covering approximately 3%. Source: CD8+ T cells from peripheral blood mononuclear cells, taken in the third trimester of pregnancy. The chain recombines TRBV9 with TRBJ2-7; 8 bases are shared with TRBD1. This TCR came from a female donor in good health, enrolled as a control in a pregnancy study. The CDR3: CASSGQGPGSYEQYF. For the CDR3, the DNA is TGTGCCAGCAGCGGACAGGGGCCGGGCTCCTACGAGCAGTACTTC. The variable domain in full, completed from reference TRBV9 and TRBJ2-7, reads DSGVTQTPKHLITATGQRVTLRCSPRSGDLSVYWYQQSLDQGLQFLIQYYNGEERAKGNILERFSAQQFPDLHSELNLSSLELGDSALYFCASSGQGPGSYEQYFGPGTRLTVT.